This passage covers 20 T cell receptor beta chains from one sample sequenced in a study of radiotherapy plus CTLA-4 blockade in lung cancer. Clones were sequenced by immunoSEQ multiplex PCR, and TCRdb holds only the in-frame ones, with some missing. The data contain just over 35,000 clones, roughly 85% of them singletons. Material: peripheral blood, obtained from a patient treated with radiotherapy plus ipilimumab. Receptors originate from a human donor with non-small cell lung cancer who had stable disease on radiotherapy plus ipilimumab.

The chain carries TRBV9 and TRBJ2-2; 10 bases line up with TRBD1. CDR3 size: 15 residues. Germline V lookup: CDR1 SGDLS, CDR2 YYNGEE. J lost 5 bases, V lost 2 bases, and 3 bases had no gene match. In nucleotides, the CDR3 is TGTGCCAGCAGCGTCGGGACAGGGGCTACCGGGGAGCTGTTTTTT. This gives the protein CASSVGTGATGELFF. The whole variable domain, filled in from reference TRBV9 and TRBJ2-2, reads DSGVTQTPKHLITATGQRVTLRCSPRSGDLSVYWYQQSLDQGLQFLIQYYNGEERAKGNILERFSAQQFPDLHSELNLSSLELGDSALYFCASSVGTGATGELFFGEGSRLTVL.

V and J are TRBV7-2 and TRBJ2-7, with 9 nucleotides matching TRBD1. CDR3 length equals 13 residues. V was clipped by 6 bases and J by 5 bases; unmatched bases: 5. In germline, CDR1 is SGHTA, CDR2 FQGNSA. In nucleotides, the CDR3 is TGTGCCAGCAGTTGGACAGGGGAACACGAGCAGTACTTC. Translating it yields CASSWTGEHEQYF.

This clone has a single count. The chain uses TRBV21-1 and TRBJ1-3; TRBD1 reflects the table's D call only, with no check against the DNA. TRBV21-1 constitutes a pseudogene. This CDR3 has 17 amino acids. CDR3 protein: CASSFSTPTLSGNTIYF. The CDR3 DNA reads TGTGCCAGCAGCTTCTCGACACCCACGCTCTCTGGAAACACCATATATTTT.

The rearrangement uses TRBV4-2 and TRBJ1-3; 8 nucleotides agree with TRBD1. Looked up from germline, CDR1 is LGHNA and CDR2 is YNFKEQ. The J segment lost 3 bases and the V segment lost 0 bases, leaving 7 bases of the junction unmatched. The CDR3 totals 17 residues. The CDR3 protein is CASSQEAGGALGNTIYF. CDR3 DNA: TGTGCCAGCAGCCAAGAGGCAGGGGGCGCCCTTGGAAACACCATATATTTT.

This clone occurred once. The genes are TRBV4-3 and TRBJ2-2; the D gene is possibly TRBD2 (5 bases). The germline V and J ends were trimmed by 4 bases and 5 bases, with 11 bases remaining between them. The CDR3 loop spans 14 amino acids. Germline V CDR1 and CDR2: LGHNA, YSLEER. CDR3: CASSRTRTTGELFF. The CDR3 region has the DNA TGCGCCAGCAGCCGGACTCGGACGACCGGGGAGCTGTTTTTT.

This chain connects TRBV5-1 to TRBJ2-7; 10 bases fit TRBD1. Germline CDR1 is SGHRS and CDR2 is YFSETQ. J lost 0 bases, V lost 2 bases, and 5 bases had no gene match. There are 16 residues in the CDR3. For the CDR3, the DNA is TGCGCCAGCAGCTTAGGGACAGGGGACAGCTCCTACGAGCAGTACTTC. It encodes CASSLGTGDSSYEQYF.

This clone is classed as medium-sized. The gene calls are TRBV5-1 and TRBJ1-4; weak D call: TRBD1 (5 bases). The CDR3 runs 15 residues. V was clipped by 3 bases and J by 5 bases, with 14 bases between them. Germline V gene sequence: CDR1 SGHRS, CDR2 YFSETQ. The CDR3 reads CASSSLGGANEKLFF. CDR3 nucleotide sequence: TGCGCCAGCAGCTCCCTAGGAGGGGCAAATGAAAAACTGTTTTTT.

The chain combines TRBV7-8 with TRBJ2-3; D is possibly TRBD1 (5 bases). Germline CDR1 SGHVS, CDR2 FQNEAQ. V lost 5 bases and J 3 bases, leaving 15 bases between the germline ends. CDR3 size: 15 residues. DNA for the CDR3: TGTGCCAGCAGCCCGAGACAGCCGACGACAGATACGCAGTATTTT. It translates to CASSPRQPTTDTQYF.

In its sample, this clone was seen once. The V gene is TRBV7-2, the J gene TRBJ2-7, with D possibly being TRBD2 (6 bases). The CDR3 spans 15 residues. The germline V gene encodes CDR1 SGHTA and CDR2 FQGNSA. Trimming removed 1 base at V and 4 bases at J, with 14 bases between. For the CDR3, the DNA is TGTGCCAGCAGCTTAGGCGGGATCACCCTTTACGAGCAGTACTTC. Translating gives CASSLGGITLYEQYF.

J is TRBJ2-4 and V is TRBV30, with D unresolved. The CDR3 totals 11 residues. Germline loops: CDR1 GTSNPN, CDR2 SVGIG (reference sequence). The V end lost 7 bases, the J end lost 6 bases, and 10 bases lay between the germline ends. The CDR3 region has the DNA TGTGCCTCGCGAGCAGGAAACATTCAGTACTTC. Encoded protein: CASRAGNIQYF. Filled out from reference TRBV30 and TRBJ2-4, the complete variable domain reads SQTIHQWPATLVQPVGSPLSLECTVEGTSNPNLYWYRQAAGRGLQLLFYSVGIGQISSEVPQNLSASRPQDRQFILSSKKLLLSDSGFYLCASRAGNIQYFGAGTRLSVL.

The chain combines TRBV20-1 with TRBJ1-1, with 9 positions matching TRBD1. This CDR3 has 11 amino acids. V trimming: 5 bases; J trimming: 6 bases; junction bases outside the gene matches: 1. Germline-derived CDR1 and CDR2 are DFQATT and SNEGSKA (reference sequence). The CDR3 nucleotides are TGCAGTGCTTGGACAGGGGCTGAAGCTTTCTTT. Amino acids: CSAWTGAEAFF.

The CDR3 spells CASSVQSNQPQHF. CDR3 in DNA: TGCGCCAGCAGTGTACAAAGCAATCAGCCCCAGCATTTT. V is TRBV10-2 and J is TRBJ1-5; the D is unclear. Germline lookup yields CDR1 WSHSY and CDR2 SAAADI. This CDR3 has 13 amino acids. Trimming removed 4 bases from V and 1 base from J, with 5 bases in between.

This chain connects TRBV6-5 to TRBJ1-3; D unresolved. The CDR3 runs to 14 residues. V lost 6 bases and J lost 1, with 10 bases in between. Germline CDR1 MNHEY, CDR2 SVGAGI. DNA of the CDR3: TGTGCCAGCAGCTCCCGGTCTTCTGGAAACACCATATATTTT. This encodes CASSSRSSGNTIYF.

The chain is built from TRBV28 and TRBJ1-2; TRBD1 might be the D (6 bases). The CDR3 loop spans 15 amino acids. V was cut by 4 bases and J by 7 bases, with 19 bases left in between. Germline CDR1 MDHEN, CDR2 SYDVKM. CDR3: CASSWPPGQGFGYTF. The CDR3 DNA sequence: TGTGCCAGCAGTTGGCCTCCGGGGCAGGGGTTTGGCTACACCTTC.

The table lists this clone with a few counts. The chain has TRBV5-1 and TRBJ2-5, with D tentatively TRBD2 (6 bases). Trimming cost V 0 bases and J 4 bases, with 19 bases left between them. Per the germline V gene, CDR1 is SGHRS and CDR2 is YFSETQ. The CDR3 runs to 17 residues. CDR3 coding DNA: TGCGCCAGCAGCTTGGACGGGGCGGGACGGACCCCAGAGACCCAGTACTTC. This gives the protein CASSLDGAGRTPETQYF.

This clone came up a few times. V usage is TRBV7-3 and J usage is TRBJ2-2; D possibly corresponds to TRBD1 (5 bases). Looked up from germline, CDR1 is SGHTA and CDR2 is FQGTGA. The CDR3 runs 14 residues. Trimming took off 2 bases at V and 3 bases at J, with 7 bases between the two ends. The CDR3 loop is CASSLGADTGELFF. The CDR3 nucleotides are TGTGCCAGCAGCTTAGGGGCGGACACCGGGGAGCTGTTTTTT. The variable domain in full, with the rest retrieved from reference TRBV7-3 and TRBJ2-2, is GAGVSQTPSNKVTEKGKYVELRCDPISGHTALYWYRQSLGQGPEFLIYFQGTGAADDSGLPNDRFFAVRPEGSVSTLKIQRTERGDSAVYLCASSLGADTGELFFGEGSRLTVL.

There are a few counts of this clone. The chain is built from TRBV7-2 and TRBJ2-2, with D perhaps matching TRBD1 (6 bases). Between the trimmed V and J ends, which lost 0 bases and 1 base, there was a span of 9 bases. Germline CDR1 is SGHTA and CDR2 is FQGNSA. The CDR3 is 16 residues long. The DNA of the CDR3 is TGTGCCAGCAGCTTAGCCCCAGGGGAGAACACCGGGGAGCTGTTTTTT. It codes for CASSLAPGENTGELFF.

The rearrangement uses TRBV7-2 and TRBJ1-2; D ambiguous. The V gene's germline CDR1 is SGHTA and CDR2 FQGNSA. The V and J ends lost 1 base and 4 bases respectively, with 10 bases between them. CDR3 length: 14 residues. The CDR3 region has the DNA TGTGCCAGCAGCTTAGGTACACAGACCTATGGCTACACCTTC. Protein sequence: CASSLGTQTYGYTF. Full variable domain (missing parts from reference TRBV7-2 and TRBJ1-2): GAGVSQSPSNKVTEKGKDVELRCDPISGHTALYWYRQSLGQGLEFLIYFQGNSAPDKSGLPSDRFSAERTGGSVSTLTIQRTQQEDSAVYLCASSLGTQTYGYTFGSGTRLTVV.

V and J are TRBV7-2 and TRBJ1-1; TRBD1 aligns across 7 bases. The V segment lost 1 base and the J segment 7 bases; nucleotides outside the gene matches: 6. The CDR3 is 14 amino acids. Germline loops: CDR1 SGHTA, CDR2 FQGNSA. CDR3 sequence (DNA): TGTGCCAGCAGCTTAGACAGGGGAAGGGGTGAAGCTTTCTTT. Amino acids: CASSLDRGRGEAFF.

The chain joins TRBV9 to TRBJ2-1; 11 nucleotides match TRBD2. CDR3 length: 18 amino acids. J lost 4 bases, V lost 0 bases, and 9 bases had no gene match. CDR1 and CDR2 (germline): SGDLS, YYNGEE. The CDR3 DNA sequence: TGTGCCAGCAGCGTAGGTGGGACTAGCGGCTTACCTTACAATGAGCAGTTCTTC. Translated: CASSVGGTSGLPYNEQFF. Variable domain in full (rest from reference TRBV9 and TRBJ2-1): DSGVTQTPKHLITATGQRVTLRCSPRSGDLSVYWYQQSLDQGLQFLIQYYNGEERAKGNILERFSAQQFPDLHSELNLSSLELGDSALYFCASSVGGTSGLPYNEQFFGPGTRLTVL.